The 13 T cell receptor beta chains presented below share a single source sample, sequenced in a study of T cells in Graves' hyperthyroidism and ophthalmopathy (dated by TCRdb to between 2019 and 2020). Library creation used multiplex PCR. This sample was sequenced with an Illumina HiSeq 2000. The TCR beta CDR3 regions were amplified from RNA transcripts. The first round of RT-PCR for the TCR CDR3 was performed with the HTBI primer set and the Qiagen OneStep RT-PCR kit. TCRdb passed the public sequencing reads through fastp at Q25 and MiXCR, retaining productive beta sequences. For every CDR3 protein sequence, its rows merge into one entry that carries the most common genes and DNA. The sample records roughly 500,000 distinct CDR3 sequences, about 45% of which are singletons. The ten largest make up around a fifth of the sample. Sample: peripheral blood or thyroid tissue (not recorded which). These receptors all stem from an adult woman with Graves' disease, either hyperthyroidism or ophthalmopathy (not recorded which).

This clonotype was seen repeatedly, ten times or more. V and J are TRBV27 and TRBJ1-2, with D perhaps TRBD1 (6 bases). V lost 8 bases, J lost 5 bases, and 18 bases lay in between. Germline V gene sequence: CDR1 MNHEY, CDR2 SMNVEV (reference sequence). This CDR3 spans 14 amino acids. The CDR3 DNA reads as TGTGCCAGCTCCGAGGCAGGGGAGGGGTATGGCTACACCTTC. This codes for CASSEAGEGYGYTF.

This clonotype occurred many times. The chain couples TRBV7-2 to TRBJ1-1, with D possibly being TRBD1 (6 bases). CDR1 and CDR2 from the germline V gene are SGHTA and FQGNSA. The germline V and J ends were trimmed by 1 base and 5 bases, with 17 bases remaining between them. The CDR3 has 16 amino acids. CDR3 coding DNA: TGTGCCAGCAGCTTAGAATTAGGGAGGGGGGGAACTGAAGCTTTCTTT. It yields the protein CASSLELGRGGTEAFF.

This chain links TRBV7-8 with TRBJ1-6, with a possible D match to TRBD1 (5 bases). This CDR3 has 14 amino acids. CDR1 is SGHVS, CDR2 FQNEAQ, per germline. V was cut by 5 bases and J by 3 bases, with 8 bases left in between. CDR3 region: CASSPGNYNSPLHF. CDR3 DNA: TGTGCCAGCAGCCCAGGGAACTATAATTCACCCCTCCACTTT.

This clonotype showed up many times. This chain connects TRBV5-8 to TRBJ2-7; no definite D call. CDR3 length: 15 amino acids. Trimming removed 0 bases from V and 3 bases from J, with 13 bases in between. The germline CDR1 and CDR2 sequences are SGHTS and YDEGEE. In DNA form, the CDR3 reads TGTGCCAGCAGCTTGGATTTCGGCCGGAGCTACGAGCAGTACTTC. It yields the protein CASSLDFGRSYEQYF.

This clonotype was counted many times. The rearrangement links TRBV6-5 to TRBJ2-3; unclear D gene. V dropped 6 bases and J dropped 1 base, with 14 bases sitting between them. This CDR3 comprises 15 residues. The germline gives CDR1 MNHEY, CDR2 SVGAGI. This CDR3 reads CASRLFRMGTDTQYF. In nucleotides, the CDR3 is TGTGCCAGCAGGCTGTTTAGGATGGGCACAGATACGCAGTATTTT.

The chain has TRBV15 and TRBJ2-7; 9 positions agree with TRBD1. The CDR3 loop spans 14 amino acids. From germline, CDR1 is LNHNV and CDR2 YYDKDF (reference sequence). Germline trimming cut 4 bases from V and 7 bases from J; bases unmatched to any gene: 8. The CDR3 region is CATSIRSGTGEQYF. The CDR3 DNA sequence: TGTGCCACCAGCATCCGATCGGGGACAGGGGAGCAGTACTTC.

In its sample, this clonotype was seen many times. This sequence joins TRBV11-2 and TRBJ2-7; D not certain. Germline CDR1 reads SGHAT; CDR2 reads FQNNGV. This CDR3 has 15 amino acids. Between the trimmed V and J ends, which lost 1 base and 2 bases, there was a span of 12 bases. The chain's CDR3 is CASSLGLTATYEQYF. DNA of the CDR3: TGTGCCAGCAGCTTAGGTCTTACAGCTACCTACGAGCAGTACTTC.

Regarding this clonotype: Lacking the conserved final phenylalanine or tryptophan, this CDR3 likely reflects a read error. The DNA is omitted, as the CDR3 cannot be located on it reliably, and the CDR3 follows TCRdb's listing. V and J are TRBV29-1 and TRBJ1-2. Germline values: CDR1 SQVTM, CDR2 ANQGSEA. The CDR3 region is 9 residues in length, termini included. CDR3 loop: CSVEGSGTY.

This clonotype was counted a few times. The rearrangement uses TRBV28 and TRBJ1-5, with D possibly being TRBD1 (5 bases). Per germline, CDR1 MDHEN and CDR2 SYDVKM. The CDR3 spans 12 residues. The V and J ends lost 8 bases and 4 bases respectively, with 9 bases between them. Here the CDR3 DNA reads TGTGCCAGCCGGGGCTTGAATCAGCCCCAGCATTTT. Its translation is CASRGLNQPQHF.

The chain combines TRBV14 with TRBJ1-1; 11 bases are a match to TRBD1. Germline V CDR1 and CDR2: SGHDN, FVKESK. This CDR3 is built from 17 residues. V was pared by 6 bases and J by 4 bases, with 13 bases of the junction left unmatched. CDR3 sequence reads: CASSLSSGQGVGTEAFF. The CDR3 nucleotides read TGTGCCAGCAGTTTATCTTCGGGACAGGGGGTCGGCACTGAAGCTTTCTTT.

The chain couples TRBV20-1 to TRBJ1-5; maybe TRBD1 (5 bases). The CDR3 length is 14 residues. Trimming removed 3 bases from V and 5 bases from J, with 14 bases in between. Germline V gives CDR1 DFQATT, CDR2 SNEGSKA (reference sequence). CDR3: CSASSRTRDQPQHF. CDR3 DNA: TGCAGTGCTAGCAGCAGGACAAGGGATCAGCCCCAGCATTTT.

The chain couples TRBV20-1 to TRBJ2-5; 12 bases are a match to TRBD2. This CDR3 comprises 15 residues. From germline, CDR1 is DFQATT and CDR2 SNEGSKA (reference sequence). After removal of 6 bases from V and 5 bases from J, the junction contained 10 bases not matched to a gene. CDR3 bases: TGCAGTGCAAAGAGACTAGCGGGAGCATGGGAGACCCAGTACTTC. It translates to CSAKRLAGAWETQYF.

Worth noting for this clonotype: A much larger clonotype is one base distant, so this may be a read error. This CDR3 reads CSARVSGGGTGELFF. CDR3 in DNA: TGCAGTGCTAGAGTGAGCGGGGGGGGAACCGGGGAGCTGTTTTTT. The V gene is TRBV20-1, the J gene TRBJ2-2, with 10 nucleotides matching TRBD2. V gave up 1 base and J gave up 5 bases; unmatched junction bases: 4. The CDR3 length is 15 residues. In germline, CDR1 is DFQATT, CDR2 SNEGSKA (reference sequence).